The clone carrying this TCR beta chain was counted a few times. The antigen is undetermined. The sample is drawn from a study of beta chain features in type 1 diabetes. The authors reverse transcribed all of the isolated RNA, so sequencing captured expressed TCRB transcripts. The protocol was immunoSEQ multiplex PCR, while the TCRdb copy is restricted to in-frame clones and leaves out a portion. The sample has about 390,000 clones; around 10% are singletons. Findings of the study overall: Significant though moderate, a shortening of TCRB CDR3s appeared in all four CD4+ subsets of Type 1 diabetes patients. Within the patient group, naive, central memory and Treg TCRB repertoires appeared more similar to each other than within healthy donors. These data did not resolve whether HLA type affects TCRB rearrangement.

In germline, CDR1 is LGHNA, CDR2 YSLEER. The CDR3 spans 15 residues. The V call is TRBV4-3, the J call TRBJ2-5, with D possibly TRBD1 on 6 matching bases. TRBJ2-7 explains the end of the DNA better; the J call may be wrong. This clonotype was obtained from a young man with type 1 diabetes. Material for sequencing was central memory CD4+ T cells from blood. CDR3 residues: CASSQEPTTGSEQYF. In nucleotides, the CDR3 is TGCGCCAGCAGCCAAGAGCCCACCACAGGGTCCGAGCAGTACTTC.